These T cell receptor beta chains were read from a single sample in a study of blood T cell repertoires in COVID-19. The method was immunoSEQ multiplex PCR; TCRdb's version includes in-frame clones alone and lacks a portion of them. In the table there are 300,000 or so clones, approximately 83% of which are singletons. Sequencing used PBMCs or T cells enriched from blood (not recorded which). The receptors derive from a woman aged 40-49 years with acute COVID-19. Both conserved end residues are part of each CDR3. Each record gives: J gene, V gene, D gene, clone size, CDR3 DNA, CDR3 protein. D genes are given only for firm matches. Clone size is stated in some rows and not others, as once, few, many or a class when expanded.

J: TRBJ2-2
V: TRBV11-1
D: TRBD1
size: once
DNA: TGTGCCAGACCCCCGGGGACAGGGTCTCACACCGGGGAGCTGTTTTTT
CDR3: CARPPGTGSHTGELFF

J: TRBJ2-1
V: TRBV4-3
D: -
size: -
DNA: TGCGCCAGCAGCCAAGATGGCTCTCCCTACAATGAGCAGTTCTTC
CDR3: CASSQDGSPYNEQFF

J: TRBJ2-7
V: TRBV2
D: TRBD1
size: -
DNA: TGTGCCAGCAGTGAAGGGTTGGGTCAGGGGGCGCGGGAGCAGTACTTC
CDR3: CASSEGLGQGAREQYF

J: TRBJ2-2
V: TRBV7-2
D: -
size: -
DNA: TGTGCCAGCCCCGACGAGCGGCGGCCCGGGATCACCGGGGAGCTGTTTTTT
CDR3: CASPDERRPGITGELFF

J: TRBJ2-2
V: TRBV28
D: -
size: -
DNA: TGTGCCAGCAGTCCTGCGAACACCGGGGAGCTGTTTTTT
CDR3: CASSPANTGELFF

J: TRBJ2-5
V: TRBV6-5
D: TRBD1
size: -
DNA: TGTGCCAGCAGACGCCCGGGACAGAAAACCGGGGCCCAGTACTTC
CDR3: CASRRPGQKTGAQYF

J: TRBJ1-2
V: TRBV11-2
D: TRBD1
size: -
DNA: TGTGCCAGCAGCTTGGACAGGGTGGATGGAAAGGGCTACACCTTC
CDR3: CASSLDRVDGKGYTF

J: TRBJ2-1
V: TRBV19
D: TRBD2
size: -
DNA: TGTGCCAGTAGTTTCCGTAAGACTAGCGGGAGTTCCGGTGAGCAGTTCTTC
CDR3: CASSFRKTSGSSGEQFF

J: TRBJ1-2
V: TRBV28
D: -
size: -
DNA: TGTGCCAGCAACCCGTTCGGTATATATGGCTACACCTTC
CDR3: CASNPFGIYGYTF

J: TRBJ2-2
V: TRBV4-3
D: -
size: -
DNA: TGCGCCAGCAGCCACAGACTAGAGGGACCGGGGGAGCTGTTTTTT
CDR3: CASSHRLEGPGELFF

J: TRBJ1-6
V: TRBV5-1
D: TRBD1
size: -
DNA: TGCGCCAGCAGCTGGGACAGGGCAGATTCACCCCTCCACTTT
CDR3: CASSWDRADSPLHF

J: TRBJ2-7
V: TRBV5-1
D: -
size: -
DNA: TGCGCCAGCAGCTTGATGGGCAGTTTATCAGCCTACGAGCAGTACTTC
CDR3: CASSLMGSLSAYEQYF

J: TRBJ1-2
V: TRBV19
D: TRBD1
size: -
DNA: TGTGCCAGTAGTACCCGGGACAGCTTTAACTATGGCTACACCTTC
CDR3: CASSTRDSFNYGYTF

J: TRBJ1-2
V: TRBV14
D: -
size: -
DNA: TGTGCCAGCAGCCAATCCCGCTATGGCTACACCTTC
CDR3: CASSQSRYGYTF

J: TRBJ2-3
V: TRBV9
D: -
size: -
DNA: TGTGCCAGCAGCCAGGGGGGTGGTACAGATACGCAGTATTTT
CDR3: CASSQGGGTDTQYF

J: TRBJ1-6
V: TRBV4-1
D: -
size: -
DNA: TGCGCCAGCAGCCAAGCCCTCCAAACAGGCCGCAATTCACCCCTCCACTTT
CDR3: CASSQALQTGRNSPLHF

J: TRBJ2-7
V: TRBV7-8
D: -
size: -
DNA: TGTGCCAGCAGCTTAGTTGGACTAACGGGGTCCTACGAGCAGTACTTC
CDR3: CASSLVGLTGSYEQYF

J: TRBJ1-1
V: TRBV27
D: -
size: -
DNA: TGTGCCAGCAGTTCCCCGACTGAAGCTTTCTTT
CDR3: CASSSPTEAFF

J: TRBJ1-2
V: TRBV29-1
D: TRBD1
size: -
DNA: TGCAGCGTTGAAGATACAGGGGGGAATGGCTACACCTTC
CDR3: CSVEDTGGNGYTF

J: TRBJ2-7
V: TRBV6-5
D: TRBD1
size: -
DNA: TGTGCCAGCAGTCGGGACAGATCCTACGAGCAGTACTTC
CDR3: CASSRDRSYEQYF

J: TRBJ2-3
V: TRBV3-1/TRBV3-2
D: TRBD2
size: once
DNA: TGTGCCAGCAGCCAGCCGGGGGGGCCGGCAGATACGCAGTATTTT
CDR3: CASSQPGGPADTQYF

J: TRBJ1-3
V: TRBV12-3/TRBV12-4
D: -
size: -
DNA: TGTGCCAGCAGCCAACAGGGAAACACCATATATTTT
CDR3: CASSQQGNTIYF

J: TRBJ2-3
V: TRBV10-3
D: -
size: -
DNA: TGTGCCATCAGTGAGGGGGCAGGCACAGATACGCAGTATTTT
CDR3: CAISEGAGTDTQYF

J: TRBJ2-2
V: TRBV11-3
D: -
size: -
DNA: TGTGCCAGCAGCTCTCATAGGGCGGGAAACACCGGGGAGCTGTTTTTT
CDR3: CASSSHRAGNTGELFF

J: TRBJ1-3
V: TRBV6-1
D: TRBD1
size: -
DNA: TGTGCCAGCAGTGATACAGGGGCGGGAAACACCATATATTTT
CDR3: CASSDTGAGNTIYF

J: TRBJ1-5
V: TRBV27
D: TRBD1
size: -
DNA: TGTGCCAGCAGTCCCGGGACAGGGAATCAGCCCCAGCATTTT
CDR3: CASSPGTGNQPQHF

J: TRBJ2-7
V: TRBV11-1
D: -
size: -
DNA: TGTGCCAGCAGCTTACCGGCGGCCTACGAGCAGTACTTC
CDR3: CASSLPAAYEQYF

J: TRBJ2-1
V: TRBV6-5
D: -
size: -
DNA: TGTGCCAGCAGTTACCGAGCGACAGACAATGAGCAGTTCTTC
CDR3: CASSYRATDNEQFF

J: TRBJ1-2
V: TRBV5-1
D: -
size: -
DNA: TGCGCCAGCAGCTTGGCCGACAGGTCCTATGGCTACACCTTC
CDR3: CASSLADRSYGYTF

J: TRBJ2-4
V: TRBV7-2
D: TRBD1
size: -
DNA: TGTGCCAGCAGACTTACAGGGGAGGCCAAAAACATTCAGTACTTC
CDR3: CASRLTGEAKNIQYF

J: TRBJ1-3
V: TRBV7-6
D: -
size: -
DNA: TGTGCCAGCAGCCTTAGTACAGGGTTCTTAGGAAACACCATATATTTT
CDR3: CASSLSTGFLGNTIYF

J: TRBJ2-7
V: TRBV7-9
D: -
size: -
DNA: TGTGCCAGCAGCTCCTCAGGGCATACCTACGAGCAGTACTTC
CDR3: CASSSSGHTYEQYF

J: TRBJ1-5
V: TRBV6-4
D: -
size: -
DNA: TGTGCCAGCAGTGTCTCACAACAGCCACACTGGCGCAATCAGCCCCAGCATTTT
CDR3: CASSVSQQPHWRNQPQHF

J: TRBJ2-7
V: TRBV5-4
D: TRBD1
size: -
DNA: TGTGCCAGCAGCAACCCTCCGGGACAGGATTCCTACGAGCAGTACTTC
CDR3: CASSNPPGQDSYEQYF

J: TRBJ1-2
V: TRBV5-6
D: -
size: -
DNA: TGTGCCAGCAGCTTACGGGTTTTAAACCCCTATGGCTACACCTTC
CDR3: CASSLRVLNPYGYTF

J: TRBJ2-5
V: TRBV7-2
D: -
size: -
DNA: TGTGCCTCACTGGCGGGGAACCAAGAGACCCAGTACTTC
CDR3: CASLAGNQETQYF

J: TRBJ1-5
V: TRBV15
D: TRBD1
size: -
DNA: TGTGCCACCAGCAGAGAGCAGGGGGTGGAGGGGCAGCCCCAGCATTTT
CDR3: CATSREQGVEGQPQHF

J: TRBJ2-1
V: TRBV3-1/TRBV3-2
D: TRBD2
size: -
DNA: TGTGCCAGCAGCACCCGGTGGACTAGCGGGGACAATGAGCAGTTCTTC
CDR3: CASSTRWTSGDNEQFF

J: TRBJ2-7
V: TRBV19
D: TRBD2
size: -
DNA: TGTGCCAGTAGTATTTCGTCTAGCGGGAGCCCCTACGAGCAGTACTTC
CDR3: CASSISSSGSPYEQYF

J: TRBJ1-5
V: TRBV6-5
D: -
size: -
DNA: TGTGCCAGCAGGAAAGACAGGTTAGCGCCCCAGCATTTT
CDR3: CASRKDRLAPQHF

J: TRBJ2-7
V: TRBV28
D: -
size: -
DNA: TGTGCCAGCAGTCCACAGGGTATCTCCTACGAGCAGTACTTC
CDR3: CASSPQGISYEQYF

J: TRBJ1-2
V: TRBV11-2
D: -
size: -
DNA: TGTGCCAGCAGCTTAACGGGGATATACCTAGGAGGCTACACCTTC
CDR3: CASSLTGIYLGGYTF

J: TRBJ2-7
V: TRBV19
D: TRBD1
size: -
DNA: TGTGCCAGTAGCCCCCGCGGGACAGGGATCGGCGAGCAGTACTTC
CDR3: CASSPRGTGIGEQYF

J: TRBJ2-5
V: TRBV19
D: -
size: -
DNA: TGTGCCAGTAGTATGGGGATGGCGGGGGAGACCCAGTACTTC
CDR3: CASSMGMAGETQYF

J: TRBJ1-5
V: TRBV19
D: -
size: -
DNA: TGTGCCAGTAGTCTTCGGGATTTTAGCAATCAGCCCCAGCATTTT
CDR3: CASSLRDFSNQPQHF

J: TRBJ1-2
V: TRBV2
D: TRBD1
size: -
DNA: TGTGCCAGCAGGGGGACAGGGAGGGTCTATGGCTACACCTTC
CDR3: CASRGTGRVYGYTF

J: TRBJ1-3
V: TRBV5-6
D: TRBD1
size: -
DNA: TGTGCCAGCAGTCTACAGGGGGGTTACTCTGGAAACACCATATATTTT
CDR3: CASSLQGGYSGNTIYF

J: TRBJ2-1
V: TRBV5-5
D: -
size: -
DNA: TGTGCCAGCAGCTTGGCCCAGAATGAGCAGTTCTTC
CDR3: CASSLAQNEQFF

J: TRBJ1-1
V: TRBV7-2
D: -
size: -
DNA: TGTGCCAGCAGCCCGGAGATCCCCAGCACTGAAGCTTTCTTT
CDR3: CASSPEIPSTEAFF

J: TRBJ2-2
V: TRBV20-1
D: -
size: -
DNA: TGCAGTGCTAGTCAGACAGGATTTGCCGGGGAGCTGTTTTTT
CDR3: CSASQTGFAGELFF

J: TRBJ2-5
V: TRBV19
D: TRBD1
size: -
DNA: TGTGCCAGTAGATCGGGACAGTGGCCTGAGACCCAGTACTTC
CDR3: CASRSGQWPETQYF

J: TRBJ1-1
V: TRBV5-6
D: -
size: few
DNA: TGTGCCAGCAGCTTGCCTCCCTTCTCCACAGGGATGAACACTGAAGCTTTCTTT
CDR3: CASSLPPFSTGMNTEAFF

J: TRBJ1-1
V: TRBV7-9
D: -
size: -
DNA: TGTGCCAGCAGTCAAGGTTTCGGGACATTGAACACTGAAGCTTTCTTT
CDR3: CASSQGFGTLNTEAFF